This entry lists 21 T cell receptor beta chains sequenced from one sample in a study of control samples from healthy donors and cancer patients. Generated by immunoSEQ multiplex PCR, the TCRdb table keeps only in-frame clones and is missing some. The profile shows about 120,000 clones, about 93% of them singletons. Sequenced sample: blood. The receptors stem from a man aged 35-49 years in good health.

The rearrangement links TRBV28 to TRBJ2-4; the D gene is possibly TRBD1 (6 bases). CDR1 and CDR2 from the germline V gene are MDHEN and SYDVKM. V was cut by 7 bases and J by 7 bases, with 14 bases left in between. This CDR3 contains 13 residues. The CDR3 is CASTVQGENIQYF. CDR3 sequence (DNA): TGTGCCAGCACCGTACAGGGAGAGAACATTCAGTACTTC.

The V and J genes are TRBV30 and TRBJ2-1, with D possibly being TRBD1 (5 bases). The germline V and J ends were trimmed by 0 bases and 5 bases, with 17 bases remaining between them. Germline CDR1 GTSNPN, CDR2 SVGIG (reference sequence). CDR3 length equals 16 residues. DNA for the CDR3: TGTGCCTGGAGTGTAGGGGTGCCTACACTCCACAATGAGCAGTTCTTC. Amino acids: CAWSVGVPTLHNEQFF.

As to this clone: Mismatch with germline at one junction end may stem from a read error. This chain links TRBV5-6 with TRBJ2-7; D is possibly TRBD2 (6 bases). This CDR3 has 15 residues. Per germline, CDR1 SGHDT and CDR2 YYEEEE. The CDR3, as DNA: TGTGCCAGCAGCGGTCTCCGGGGAGGCTCCCACGAGCAGTACTTC. It is translated as CASSGLRGGSHEQYF. The whole variable domain, remainder taken from reference TRBV5-6 and TRBJ2-7, is DAGVTQSPTHLIKTRGQQVTLRCSPKSGHDTVSWYQQALGQGPQFIFQYYEEEERQRGNFPDRFSGHQFPNYSSELNVNALLLGDSALYLCASSGLRGGSHEQYFGPGTRLTVT.

This clone was seen a single time. The chain has TRBV11-2 and TRBJ1-5; the D is unclear. There are 14 residues in the CDR3. Germline V gene data show CDR1 as SGHAT and CDR2 as FQNNGV. The ends were cut back, 5 bases at V and 0 bases at J, with 8 bases in the middle. The CDR3 nucleotides read TGTGCCAGCAGCCGGGGATATAGCAATCAGCCCCAGCATTTT. Protein sequence: CASSRGYSNQPQHF.

The J gene is TRBJ2-3, the V gene TRBV21-1; the table assigns TRBD1, which was not confirmed against the DNA. TRBV21-1 is labeled a pseudogene. CDR3 length: 16 amino acids. The CDR3 here is CASSSRHLQVTDTQYF. The CDR3 bases are TGTGCCAGCAGCTCCCGACACTTGCAAGTCACAGATACGCAGTATTTT.

The V gene is TRBV4-1, the J gene TRBJ1-3; D might be TRBD1 (5 bases). V was pared by 4 bases and J by 0 bases, with 19 bases between. CDR3 length equals 18 residues. Germline CDR1 and CDR2: MGHRA and YSYEKL. The CDR3 loop is CASSLGAIWQGSGNTIYF. The CDR3, as DNA: TGCGCCAGCAGCCTAGGGGCAATTTGGCAGGGCTCTGGAAACACCATATATTTT.

The rearrangement joins TRBV2 to TRBJ2-5; TRBD1 or TRBD2 may be the D gene (6 bases each). This CDR3 is built from 11 residues. V was pared by 11 bases and J by 3 bases, with 10 bases between. CDR1 and CDR2 from the germline V gene are SNHLY and FYNNEI. CDR3 in amino acids: CAGGREETQYF. The CDR3 coding sequence is TGTGCCGGGGGGCGGGAAGAGACCCAGTACTTC.

A word on this clone: The same CDR3 arises from other DNA sequences in this sample as well. The V call is TRBV9, the J call TRBJ1-5; D may be TRBD1 (5 bases). The ends were cut back, 0 bases at V and 0 bases at J, with 7 bases in the middle. CDR3 length: 15 amino acids. Germline values: CDR1 SGDLS, CDR2 YYNGEE. CDR3 DNA: TGTGCCAGCAGCGTAGACGGGGGTAGCAATCAGCCCCAGCATTTT. This codes for CASSVDGGSNQPQHF.

The V call is TRBV5-4, the J call TRBJ1-2, with D maybe TRBD1 (5 bases). The CDR3 length is 14 residues. Trimming removed 1 base at V and 2 bases at J, with 9 bases between. Germline V CDR1 and CDR2: SGHNT, YYREEE (reference sequence). The CDR3, as DNA: TGTGCCAGCAGCTTGTCAGGGACCAACTATGGCTACACCTTC. It encodes CASSLSGTNYGYTF.

This chain links TRBV20-1 with TRBJ1-4; D uncertain. The CDR3 spans 11 residues. V was cut by 5 bases and J by 11 bases, with 12 bases left in between. Germline assignment: CDR1 DFQATT and CDR2 SNEGSKA (reference sequence). Here the CDR3 DNA reads TGCAGTGCTCCCTACGGCCCCAAACTGTTTTTT. As protein: CSAPYGPKLFF.

The rearrangement joins TRBV29-1 to TRBJ1-3, with a tentative D call TRBD1 (5 bases). The germline V and J ends were trimmed by 6 bases and 6 bases, with 12 bases remaining between them. CDR1 and CDR2 from the germline V gene are SQVTM and ANQGSEA. The CDR3 extends over 12 amino acids. The CDR3 reads CSVQTDINTIYF. The DNA for the CDR3 is TGCAGCGTCCAGACAGACATAAACACCATATATTTT.

CDR3 nucleotides: TGTGCCAGCAGCGCAGATCACATTCAGTACTTC. Its protein is CASSADHIQYF. This chain connects TRBV11-2 to TRBJ2-4; no clear D gene. CDR3 length: 11 residues. The germline V and J ends were trimmed by 5 bases and 8 bases, with 7 bases remaining between them. Per the germline V gene, CDR1 is SGHAT and CDR2 is FQNNGV.

This clone was seen only a few times. The J gene is TRBJ1-3, the V gene TRBV27; D perhaps matches TRBD1 (5 bases). CDR3 length: 15 amino acids. Germline lookup yields CDR1 MNHEY and CDR2 SMNVEV (reference sequence). Deletions cut 3 bases from V and 4 bases from J, with 13 bases between. In DNA, the CDR3 is TGTGCCAGCAGTTTTCGGGCAGGGCGAGGAAACACCATATATTTT. Residues: CASSFRAGRGNTIYF.

This clone was detected a few times. The chain is built from TRBV9 and TRBJ2-7, with 7 bases aligning to TRBD1. Trimming cost V 5 bases and J 7 bases; bases outside gene matches: 6. Germline CDR1 and CDR2: SGDLS and YYNGEE. There are 12 residues in the CDR3. CDR3 residues: CASSGFRGEQYF. The CDR3 region has the DNA TGTGCCAGCAGTGGGTTCAGGGGGGAGCAGTACTTC.

The chain employs TRBV30 and TRBJ2-3; the D is unclear. The germline CDR1 and CDR2 sequences are GTSNPN and SVGIG (reference sequence). V was trimmed by 0 bases and J by 2 bases, leaving 18 bases between them. The CDR3 contains 17 residues. CDR3 sequence: CAWSVEPSPFPTDTQYF. The CDR3 DNA reads TGTGCCTGGAGTGTAGAGCCCTCTCCCTTCCCCACAGATACGCAGTATTTT.

This clone was observed a handful of times. The V and J genes are TRBV3-1 (or the pseudogene TRBV3-2) and TRBJ2-5; no clear D. The CDR3 contains 10 residues. Per germline, CDR1 LGHDT and CDR2 YNNKEL (reference sequence). V was clipped by 0 bases and J by 7 bases, with 0 bases between them. This CDR3 reads CASSQETQYF. The CDR3 DNA reads as TGTGCCAGCAGCCAAGAGACCCAGTACTTC.

J is TRBJ1-1 and V is TRBV3-1 (or the pseudogene TRBV3-2); D remains ambiguous. Deletions cut 3 bases from V and 11 bases from J, with 13 bases between. Germline V gene lookup returns CDR1 LGHDT and CDR2 YNNKEL (reference sequence). CDR3 length: 12 amino acids. The CDR3 nucleotides read TGTGCCAGCAGCCACCCGGGAGGGTGGGCTTTCTTT. Amino acid sequence: CASSHPGGWAFF.

V and J are TRBV2 and TRBJ1-1; TRBD1 is a possible D gene (5 bases). The V gene's germline CDR1 is SNHLY and CDR2 FYNNEI. The CDR3 covers 12 residues. V lost 5 bases and J lost 12, with 16 bases in between. The CDR3: CASSYYGTLPFF. The CDR3 DNA is TGTGCCAGCAGTTACTACGGGACTCTTCCTTTCTTT. Full variable domain (outside the CDR3, taken from reference TRBV2 and TRBJ1-1): EPEVTQTPSHQVTQMGQEVILRCVPISNHLYFYWYRQILGQKVEFLVSFYNNEISEKSEIFDDQFSVERPDGSNFTLKIRSTKLEDSAMYFCASSYYGTLPFFGQGTRLTVV.

J is TRBJ2-7 and V is TRBV2; 9 nucleotides agree with TRBD1. This CDR3 comprises 14 residues. V lost 6 bases and J lost 3; bases outside the gene matches: 6. Germline CDR1 reads SNHLY; CDR2 reads FYNNEI. As DNA, the CDR3 is TGTGCCAGCAGAGCCCCGGGACAGGGCTACGAGCAGTACTTC. It yields the protein CASRAPGQGYEQYF.

This clone was seen only a few times. The CDR3 loop reads CASSILTVSNQPQHF. The CDR3 nucleotides are TGTGCCAGTAGTATTTTGACGGTTAGCAATCAGCCCCAGCATTTT. The chain couples TRBV19 to TRBJ1-5, with no clear D. Germline lookup yields CDR1 LNHDA and CDR2 SQIVND (reference sequence). Trimming stripped 3 bases from V and 0 bases from J, with 9 bases between. The CDR3 has 15 residues.

The V call is TRBV5-1, the J call TRBJ2-7; tentative D call: TRBD2 (6 bases). Trimming left V 2 bases short and J 3 bases short, with 24 bases between. This CDR3 region has 18 residues. The germline V gene encodes CDR1 SGHRS and CDR2 YFSETQ. CDR3: CASSLRPRTELAHYEQYF. CDR3 bases: TGCGCCAGCAGCTTACGCCCACGGACGGAACTAGCCCACTACGAGCAGTACTTC.